This T cell receptor beta chain was sequenced in a study of T cells in Graves' hyperthyroidism and ophthalmopathy. Study details: Any treatment followed the collection of peripheral blood at initial diagnosis.

About this clonotype itself: Its antigen remains unidentified.

Trimming took 3 bases from V and 5 from J; bases not matched to a gene: 12. Germline V gives CDR1 SGHNT, CDR2 YYREEE (reference sequence). The CDR3 is 16 amino acids. Patients between 18 and 65 years old had hyperthyroidism, newly diagnosed and lasting under 2 months. Amplified TCR beta CDR3 regions came from RNA transcripts. HTBI primers drove first-round RT-PCR of the TCR CDR3. TCRdb called the multiplex PCR reads again in MiXCR, with one record for every CDR3 protein. The sample includes 800,000 or so distinct CDR3 sequences, about two fifths of them seen just once. Study-wide results and limits: In blood, most of the thyroid clonotypes expanded above 0.001 were also present. Patients with ophthalmopathy were separated from those with stable hyperthyroidism by a 13 V-J model.

V is TRBV5-4 and J is TRBJ2-7, with 9 bases identical to TRBD1. Material: blood. This clonotype originated in a young man with Graves' hyperthyroidism. The CDR3, as DNA: TGTGCCAGCAGCTCAGAAACGACAGGGGGATTTGACGAGCAGTACTTC. It specifies CASSSETTGGFDEQYF.